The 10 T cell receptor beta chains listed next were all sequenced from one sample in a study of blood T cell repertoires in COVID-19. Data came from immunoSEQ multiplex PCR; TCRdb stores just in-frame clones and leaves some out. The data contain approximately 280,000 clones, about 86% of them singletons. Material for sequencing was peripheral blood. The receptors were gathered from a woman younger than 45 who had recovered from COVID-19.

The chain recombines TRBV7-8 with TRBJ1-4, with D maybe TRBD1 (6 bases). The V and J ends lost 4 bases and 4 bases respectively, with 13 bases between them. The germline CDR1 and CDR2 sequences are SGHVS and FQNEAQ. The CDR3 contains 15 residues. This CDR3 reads CASSSRGTYNEKLFF. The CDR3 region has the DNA TGTGCCAGCAGCTCAAGGGGGACGTATAATGAAAAACTGTTTTTT.

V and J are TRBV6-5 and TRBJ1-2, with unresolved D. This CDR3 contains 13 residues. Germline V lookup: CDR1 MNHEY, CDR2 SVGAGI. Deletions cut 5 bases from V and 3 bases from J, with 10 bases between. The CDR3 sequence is CASSRRRDYGYTF. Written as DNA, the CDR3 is TGTGCCAGCAGTCGCCGGAGGGACTATGGCTACACCTTC.

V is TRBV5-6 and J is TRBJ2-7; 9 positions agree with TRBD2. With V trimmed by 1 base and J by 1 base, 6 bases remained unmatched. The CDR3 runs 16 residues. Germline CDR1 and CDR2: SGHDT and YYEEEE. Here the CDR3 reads CASSLYGTSRSYEQYF. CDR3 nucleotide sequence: TGTGCCAGCAGCTTGTATGGGACTAGCAGATCCTACGAGCAGTACTTC.

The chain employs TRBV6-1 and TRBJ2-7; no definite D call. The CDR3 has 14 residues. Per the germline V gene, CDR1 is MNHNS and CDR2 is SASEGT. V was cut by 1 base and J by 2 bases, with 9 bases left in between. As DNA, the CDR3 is TGTGCCAGCAGTGAAGACGCAGTGACCTACGAGCAGTACTTC. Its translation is CASSEDAVTYEQYF.

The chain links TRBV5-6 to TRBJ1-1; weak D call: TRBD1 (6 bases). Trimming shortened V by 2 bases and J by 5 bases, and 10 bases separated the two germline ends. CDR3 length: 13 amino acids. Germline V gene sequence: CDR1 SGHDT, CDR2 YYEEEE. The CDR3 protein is CASSFPGQTEAFF. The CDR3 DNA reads TGTGCCAGCAGCTTCCCCGGACAGACTGAAGCTTTCTTT.

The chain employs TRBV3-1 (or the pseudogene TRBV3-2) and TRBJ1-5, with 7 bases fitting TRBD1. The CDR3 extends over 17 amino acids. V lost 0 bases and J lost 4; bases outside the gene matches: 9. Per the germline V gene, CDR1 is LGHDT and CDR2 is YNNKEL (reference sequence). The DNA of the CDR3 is TGTGCCAGCAGCCAAGATTGGACAGGTCGTTTTAATCAGCCCCAGCATTTT. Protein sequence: CASSQDWTGRFNQPQHF.

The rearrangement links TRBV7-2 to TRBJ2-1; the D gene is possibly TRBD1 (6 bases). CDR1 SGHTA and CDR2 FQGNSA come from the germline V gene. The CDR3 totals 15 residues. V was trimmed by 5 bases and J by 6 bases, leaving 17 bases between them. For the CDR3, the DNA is TGTGCCAGCAGCCCGCGTGGGACAACAGCCAATGAGCAGTTCTTC. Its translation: CASSPRGTTANEQFF.

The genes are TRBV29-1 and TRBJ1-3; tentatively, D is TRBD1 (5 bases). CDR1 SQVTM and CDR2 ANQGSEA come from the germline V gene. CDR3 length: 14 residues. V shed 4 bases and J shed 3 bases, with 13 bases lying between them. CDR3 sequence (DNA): TGCAGCGTTGTCGGGACTGATAATGGAAACACCATATATTTT. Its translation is CSVVGTDNGNTIYF.

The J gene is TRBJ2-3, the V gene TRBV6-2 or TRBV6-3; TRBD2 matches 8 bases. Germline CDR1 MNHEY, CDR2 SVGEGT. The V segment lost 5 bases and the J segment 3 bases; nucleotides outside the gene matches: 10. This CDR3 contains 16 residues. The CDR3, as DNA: TGTGCCAGCAGTCTCCGTAGCGGGATCCTGACAGATACGCAGTATTTT. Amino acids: CASSLRSGILTDTQYF.

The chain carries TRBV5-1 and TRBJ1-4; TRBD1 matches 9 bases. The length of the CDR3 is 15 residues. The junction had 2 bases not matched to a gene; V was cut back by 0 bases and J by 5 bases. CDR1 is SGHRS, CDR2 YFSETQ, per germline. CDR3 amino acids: CASSLDGTGNEKLFF. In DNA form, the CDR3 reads TGCGCCAGCAGCTTGGACGGGACAGGGAATGAAAAACTGTTTTTT.